This TCR beta chain is from a study of blood T cell repertoires in COVID-19 (dated by TCRdb to about 2020). Looking at the study overall: Samples from collaborators originated in the United States, Italy and Spain and spanned both the acute and convalescent phases of COVID-19. The material from the prospective study consisted of cDNA or gDNA derived from T cells, B-cell-depleted T cells, or PBMCs. The samples were drawn from the first 160 participants of the ongoing ImmuneRACE study and from 1,254 subjects provided by 6 global collaborators. The repertoires were released in a freely available public database meant as a resource for research on the immune response to SARS-CoV-2. Subjects who had been exposed to COVID-19, were actively infected with it, or had recovered from it provided the deeply sampled blood TCRbeta repertoires that made up the dataset. HLA class I and class II types, where available, came from metadata supplied by the sample provider rather than from assay-based typing. A de-identified subject ID, COVID-19 status, age in years and sex were almost always included in the sample metadata. Points the paper makes about the study in general: Clinical and demographic metadata were provided uncurated, with the amount varying by source and participant.

Regarding this clone: What this receptor recognizes is not known. The input lacks base qualities; no much larger clone sits a single base away.

TCRbeta CDR3 regions were amplified from genomic DNA by means of the immunoSEQ Assay, a bias-controlled multiplex PCR. For the original study's pipeline: The number of nucleated cells in each sample was estimated by amplification of reference gene primers within the assay. Sequence reads were collapsed and filtered to measure the absolute abundance of every unique TCRbeta CDR3 rearrangement. Productive Simpson clonality was computed per sample as the square root of Simpson's diversity index over productive rearrangements. Here the immuneACCESS table is served through TCRdb, limited to in-frame sequences with V and J called. Missing clones are a known gap in these copies; in checked studies unresolved V genes cover under half, and the rest lacks a known reason. The V and J calls and clone size were taken over from that table, and D and trimming were inferred from the DNA. The sample table holds some 44,000 clones, of which about nine tenths were seen once. The leading ten clones occupy 12% of the sample.

Collaborating institutions collected whole blood in K2EDTA tubes following their own protocols. Collaborator samples were shipped for TCRbeta analysis as frozen whole blood, isolated PBMCs, or DNA extracted from either sample type. From a lookup of the germline V gene (reference sequence), CDR1 and CDR2 are SGHNT and YYREEE. Ends trimmed: V by 4 bases, J by 4 bases; bases unmatched to a gene: 10. From its cysteine to its phenylalanine, the CDR3 spans 16 amino acids. Only the CDR3 DNA stays, 48 bases, in frame from base 1. This sequence uses TRBV5-4 and TRBJ2-2; the junction holds 7 bases that match TRBD2. The clonotype originates from a human donor in a cohort sampled during active COVID-19. The sequencing sample was made of peripheral blood. The DNA sequence is TGTGCCAGCAGCGTTGGACTAGGAGTCCCCACCGGGGAGCTGTTTTTT. Its translation is CASSVGLGVPTGELFF. Beyond the CDR3, the reference TRBV5-4 and TRBJ2-2 genes provide the residues; the full variable domain reads: ETGVTQSPTHLIKTRGQQVTLRCSSQSGHNTVSWYQQALGQGPQFIFQYYREEENGRGNFPPRFSGLQFPNYSSELNVNALELDDSALYLCASSVGLGVPTGELFFGEGSRLTVL.